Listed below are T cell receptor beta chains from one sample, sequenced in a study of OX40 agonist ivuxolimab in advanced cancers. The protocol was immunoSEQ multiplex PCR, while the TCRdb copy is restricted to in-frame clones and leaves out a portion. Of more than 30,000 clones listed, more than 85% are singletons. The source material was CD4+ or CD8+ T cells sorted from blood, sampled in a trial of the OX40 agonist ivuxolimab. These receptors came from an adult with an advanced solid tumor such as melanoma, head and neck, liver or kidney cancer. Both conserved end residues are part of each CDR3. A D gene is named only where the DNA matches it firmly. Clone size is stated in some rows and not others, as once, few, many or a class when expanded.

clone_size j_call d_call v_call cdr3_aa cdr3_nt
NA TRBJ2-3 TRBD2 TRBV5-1 CASSLTSGGADTQYF TGCGCCAGCAGCTTGACTAGCGGGGGGGCAGATACGCAGTATTTT
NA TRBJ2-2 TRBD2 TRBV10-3 CAISPGLAGSGELFF TGTGCCATCAGCCCGGGACTAGCGGGATCCGGGGAGCTGTTTTTT
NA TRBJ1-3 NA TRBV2 CASSPQGLNTIYF TGTGCCAGCAGTCCTCAGGGCCTGAACACCATATATTTT
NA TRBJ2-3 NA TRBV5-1 CASSLATDTQYF TGCGCCAGCAGCTTGGCCACAGATACGCAGTATTTT
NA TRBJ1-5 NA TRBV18 CASSPAGVNQPQHF TGTGCCAGCTCACCCGCAGGGGTCAATCAGCCCCAGCATTTT
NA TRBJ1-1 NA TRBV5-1 CASSDRTAINTEAFF TGCGCCAGCAGCGACAGGACAGCTATAAACACTGAAGCTTTCTTT
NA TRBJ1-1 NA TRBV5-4 CASSLGQPHTEAFF TGTGCCAGCAGCTTGGGACAGCCGCACACTGAAGCTTTCTTT
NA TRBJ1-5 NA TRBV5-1 CASSLGGAGNQPQHF TGCGCCAGCAGCTTGGGGGGTGCGGGCAATCAGCCCCAGCATTTT
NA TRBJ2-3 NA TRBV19 CASSIGRGDTQYF TGTGCCAGTAGTATAGGACGGGGGGATACGCAGTATTTT
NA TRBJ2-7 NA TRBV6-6 CASSSGPLYEQYF TGTGCCAGCAGTTCCGGACCCCTCTACGAGCAGTACTTC
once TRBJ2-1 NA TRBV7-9 CASSLVVGADNEQFF TGTGCCAGCAGCTTAGTAGTGGGGGCAGACAATGAGCAGTTCTTC
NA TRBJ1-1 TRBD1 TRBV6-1 CATSEQGASPSTEAFF TGTGCCACCAGTGAACAGGGGGCAAGCCCCTCCACTGAAGCTTTCTTT
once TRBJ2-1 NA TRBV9 CASSVGGTSYNEQFF TGTGCCAGCAGCGTAGGGGGGACCTCCTACAATGAGCAGTTCTTC
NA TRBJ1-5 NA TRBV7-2 CASSLAWGKNQPQHF TGTGCCAGCAGCTTAGCGTGGGGGAAGAATCAGCCCCAGCATTTT
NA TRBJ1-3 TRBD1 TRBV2 CASTIQGQGNTIYF TGTGCCAGCACTATACAGGGGCAGGGGAACACCATATATTTT
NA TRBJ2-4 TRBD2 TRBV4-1 CASSPQGTSGPLAKNIQYF TGCGCCAGCAGCCCCCAGGGGACTAGCGGCCCCCTAGCCAAAAACATTCAGTACTTC
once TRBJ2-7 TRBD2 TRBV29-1 CSVEWGGNVEQYF TGCAGCGTTGAATGGGGGGGGAATGTAGAGCAGTACTTC
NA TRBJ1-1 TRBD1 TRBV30 CAAQLTGTNEAFF TGTGCGGCCCAGCTGACAGGGACTAATGAAGCTTTCTTT
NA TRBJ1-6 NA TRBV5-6 CASSSAVYNSPLHF TGTGCCAGCAGCTCGGCAGTTTATAATTCACCCCTCCACTTT
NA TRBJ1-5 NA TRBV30 CAWTKDANQPQHF TGTGCCTGGACCAAGGACGCAAATCAGCCCCAGCATTTT
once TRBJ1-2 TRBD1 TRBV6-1 CASELGGQGAKGYTF TGTGCCAGCGAGCTCGGGGGACAGGGGGCAAAGGGCTACACCTTC
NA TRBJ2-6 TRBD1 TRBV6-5 CASSLQGAGANVLTF TGTGCCAGCAGTTTACAGGGGGCTGGGGCCAACGTCCTGACTTTC
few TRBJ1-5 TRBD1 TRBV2 CASSAFRTGVNQPQHF TGTGCCAGCAGTGCATTCAGGACAGGGGTTAATCAGCCCCAGCATTTT
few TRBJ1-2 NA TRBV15 CATSRETGGYGYTF TGTGCCACCAGCAGAGAGACAGGAGGGTATGGCTACACCTTC
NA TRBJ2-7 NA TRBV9 CASSPRTTSREQYF TGTGCCAGCAGCCCTCGAACCACGTCCCGCGAGCAGTACTTC
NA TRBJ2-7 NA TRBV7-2 CASSLVTVWGEQYF TGTGCCAGCAGCTTGGTTACAGTGTGGGGTGAGCAGTACTTC
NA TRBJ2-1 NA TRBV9 CASSVDDLNWGLYNEQFF TGTGCCAGCAGCGTCGATGACCTAAACTGGGGCCTTTACAATGAGCAGTTCTTC
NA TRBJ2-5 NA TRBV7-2 CASSSRETQYF TGTGCCAGCAGCTCTCGAGAGACCCAGTACTTC
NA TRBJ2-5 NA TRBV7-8 CASSLRGETQYF TGTGCCAGCAGCTTAAGGGGTGAGACCCAGTACTTC
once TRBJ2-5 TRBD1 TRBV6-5 CASRVEGAVKTQYF TGTGCCAGCAGGGTCGAGGGGGCCGTGAAGACCCAGTACTTC
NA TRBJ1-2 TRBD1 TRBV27 CASSFSRGNYGYTF TGTGCCAGCAGTTTCTCCAGGGGGAACTATGGCTACACCTTC
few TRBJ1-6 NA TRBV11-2 CASGNNSPLHF TGTGCCAGCGGCAATAATTCACCCCTCCACTTT
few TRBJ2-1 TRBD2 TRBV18 CASSSRGGNPFEQFF TGTGCCAGCTCATCCCGCGGGGGTAACCCTTTTGAGCAGTTCTTC
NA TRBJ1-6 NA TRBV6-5 CASSYAVFYNSPLHF TGTGCCAGCAGTTACGCGGTTTTCTATAATTCACCCCTCCACTTT
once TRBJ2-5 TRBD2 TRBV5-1 CASSAGARGDQETQYF TGCGCCAGCAGCGCCGGAGCGCGGGGGGACCAAGAGACCCAGTACTTC
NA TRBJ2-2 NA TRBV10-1 CASSDYDSTGELFF TGCGCCAGCAGTGATTACGACTCAACCGGGGAGCTGTTTTTT
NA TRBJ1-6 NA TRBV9 CASTLDRGGNSPLHF TGTGCCAGCACCCTAGATCGGGGGGGTAATTCACCCCTCCACTTT
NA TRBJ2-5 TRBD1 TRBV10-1 CASSEGTGRETQYF TGCGCCAGCAGTGAAGGGACAGGACGAGAGACCCAGTACTTC
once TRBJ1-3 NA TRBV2 CASRAKQGHSGNTIYF TGTGCCAGCAGGGCCAAACAGGGCCACTCTGGAAACACCATATATTTT
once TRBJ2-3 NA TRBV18 CASSPGGTEADTQYF TGTGCCAGCTCCCCAGGAGGGACAGAGGCAGATACGCAGTATTTT
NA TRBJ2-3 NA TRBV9 CASSVGNSFFTDTQYF TGTGCCAGCAGCGTAGGAAACAGCTTCTTCACAGATACGCAGTATTTT
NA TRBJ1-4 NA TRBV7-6 CASSLGWAGKGEKLFF TGTGCCAGCAGCTTAGGTTGGGCAGGGAAAGGCGAAAAACTGTTTTTT
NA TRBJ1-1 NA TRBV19 CASSVTGMNTEAFF TGTGCCAGTAGTGTCACAGGGATGAACACTGAAGCTTTCTTT
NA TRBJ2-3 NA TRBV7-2 CASSLARGDTQYF TGTGCCAGCAGCTTGGCTCGCGGGGATACGCAGTATTTT
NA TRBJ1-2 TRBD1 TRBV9 CASSVGTGWGDYGYTF TGTGCCAGCAGCGTAGGGACAGGGTGGGGCGACTATGGCTACACCTTC
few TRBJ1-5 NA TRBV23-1 CANRRSGQPQHF TGCGCCAACAGACGTTCCGGTCAGCCCCAGCATTTT
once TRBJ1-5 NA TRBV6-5 CASRTAGVSNQPQHF TGTGCCAGCAGGACCGCAGGGGTAAGCAATCAGCCCCAGCATTTT
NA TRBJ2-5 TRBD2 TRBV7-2 CASSRLARQETQYF TGTGCCAGCAGCCGACTAGCGAGGCAAGAGACCCAGTACTTC
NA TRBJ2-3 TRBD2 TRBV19 CASRTDSGAADTQYF TGTGCCAGTAGAACCGATAGCGGGGCGGCGGATACGCAGTATTTT
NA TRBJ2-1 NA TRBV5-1 CASSLASNPNNEQFF TGCGCCAGCAGCTTGGCAAGCAACCCTAACAATGAGCAGTTCTTC
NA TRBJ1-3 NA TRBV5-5 CASSLAFGGISGNTIYF TGTGCCAGCAGCTTGGCCTTTGGGGGAATCTCTGGAAACACCATATATTTT
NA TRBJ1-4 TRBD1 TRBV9 CASSVGGVQGRREKLFF TGTGCCAGCAGCGTAGGAGGGGTACAGGGGAGGCGGGAAAAACTGTTTTTT
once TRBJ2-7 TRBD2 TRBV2 CASSRGTSGSYEQYF TGTGCCAGCAGCCGAGGGACTAGCGGGTCCTACGAGCAGTACTTC
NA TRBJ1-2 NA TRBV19 CASSLKVRAGYTF TGTGCCAGTAGTTTGAAGGTTAGAGCTGGCTACACCTTC